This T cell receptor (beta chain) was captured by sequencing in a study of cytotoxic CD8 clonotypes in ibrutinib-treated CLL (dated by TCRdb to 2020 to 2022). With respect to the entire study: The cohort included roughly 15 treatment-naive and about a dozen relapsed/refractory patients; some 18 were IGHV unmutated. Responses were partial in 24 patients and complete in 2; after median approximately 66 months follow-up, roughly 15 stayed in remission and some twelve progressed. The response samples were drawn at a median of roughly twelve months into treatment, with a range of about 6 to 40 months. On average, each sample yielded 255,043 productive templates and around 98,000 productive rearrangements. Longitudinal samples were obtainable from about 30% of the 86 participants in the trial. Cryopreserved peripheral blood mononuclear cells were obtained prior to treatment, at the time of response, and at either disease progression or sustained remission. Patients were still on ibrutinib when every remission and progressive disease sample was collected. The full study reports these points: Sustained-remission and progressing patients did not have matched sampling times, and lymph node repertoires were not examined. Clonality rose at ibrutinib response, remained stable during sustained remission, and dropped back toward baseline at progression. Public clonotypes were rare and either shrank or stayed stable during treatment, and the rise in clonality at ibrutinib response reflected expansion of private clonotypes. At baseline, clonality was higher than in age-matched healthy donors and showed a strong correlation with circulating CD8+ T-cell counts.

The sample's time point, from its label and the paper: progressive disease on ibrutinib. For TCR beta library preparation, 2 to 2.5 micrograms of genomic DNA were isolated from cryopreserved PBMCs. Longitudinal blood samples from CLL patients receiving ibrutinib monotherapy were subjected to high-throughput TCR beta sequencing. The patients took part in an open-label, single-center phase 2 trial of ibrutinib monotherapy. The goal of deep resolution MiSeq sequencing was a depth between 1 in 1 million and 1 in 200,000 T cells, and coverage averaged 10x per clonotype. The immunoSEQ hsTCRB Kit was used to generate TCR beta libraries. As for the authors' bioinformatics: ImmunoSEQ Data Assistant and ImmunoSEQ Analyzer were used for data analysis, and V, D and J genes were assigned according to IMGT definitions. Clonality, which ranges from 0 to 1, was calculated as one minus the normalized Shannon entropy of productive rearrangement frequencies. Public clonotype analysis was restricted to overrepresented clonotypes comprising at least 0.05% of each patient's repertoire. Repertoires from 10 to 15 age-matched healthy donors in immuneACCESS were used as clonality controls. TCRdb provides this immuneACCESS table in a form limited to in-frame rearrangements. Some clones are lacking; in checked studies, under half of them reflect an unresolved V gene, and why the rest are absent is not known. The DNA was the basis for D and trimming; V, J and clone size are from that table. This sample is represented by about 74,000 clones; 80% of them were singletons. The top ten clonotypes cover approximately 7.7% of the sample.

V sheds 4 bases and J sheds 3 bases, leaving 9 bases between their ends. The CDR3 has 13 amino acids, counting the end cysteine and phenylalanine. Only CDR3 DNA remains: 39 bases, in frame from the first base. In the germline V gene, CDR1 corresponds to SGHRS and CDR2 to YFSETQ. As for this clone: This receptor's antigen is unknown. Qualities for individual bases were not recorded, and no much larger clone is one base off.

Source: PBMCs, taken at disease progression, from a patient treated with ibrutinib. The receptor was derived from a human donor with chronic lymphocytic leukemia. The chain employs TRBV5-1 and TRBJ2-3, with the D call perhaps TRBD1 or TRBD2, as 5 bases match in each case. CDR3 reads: CASSRDHTDTQYF. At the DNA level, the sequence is TGCGCCAGCAGCAGGGACCATACAGATACGCAGTATTTT.